This T cell receptor (beta chain) was sequenced in a study of CD8 T cells in ankylosing spondylitis. Points from the study as a whole: For ankylosing spondylitis blood, a TCR beta motif of several highly homologous variants appeared characteristic.

TCRdb processed the 5' RACE reads anew with MiXCR; each CDR3 protein has one entry. The sample holds some 400,000 distinct CDR3 sequences; around 22% are singletons and the top ten take approximately 16%. This clonotype turned up a few times. Its target is not known. V lost 2 bases and J lost 0, with 9 bases in between. From germline, CDR1 is SGHRS and CDR2 YFSETQ. The CDR3 consists of 15 residues. V gene TRBV5-1 combines with J gene TRBJ1-3; possible D gene TRBD1, 5 bases. The origin of this receptor is a male donor with ankylosing spondylitis. The sample was blood, either unsorted or a sorted T cell fraction (not recorded which). In DNA form, the CDR3 reads TGCGCCAGCAGCTTCGGGGCTGGCTCTGGAAACACCATATATTTT. Protein: CASSFGAGSGNTIYF.